One and the same sample provided the 17 T cell receptor beta chains below, sequenced in a study of blood T cell repertoires in COVID-19. Repertoires were generated with immunoSEQ multiplex PCR, while TCRdb's copy carries only in-frame clones and drops some. This table has about 140,000 clones, 85% to 90% appearing once. What was sequenced was peripheral blood. The source is a woman between 40 and 55 years old with acute or convalescent COVID-19.

This clone was picked up one time. The CDR3 region is CAWSGPASYEQYF. CDR3 bases: TGTGCCTGGAGTGGTCCCGCTAGCTACGAGCAGTACTTC. The rearrangement uses TRBV30 and TRBJ2-7; D ambiguous. The CDR3 runs to 13 residues. The germline CDR1 and CDR2 sequences are GTSNPN and SVGIG (reference sequence). V was cut by 1 base and J by 3 bases, with 10 bases left in between.

The chain joins TRBV5-6 to TRBJ1-2, with D tentatively TRBD1 (6 bases). Germline V gives CDR1 SGHDT, CDR2 YYEEEE. V was shortened by 2 bases and J by 3 bases, with 14 bases between the two germline ends. This CDR3 is built from 15 residues. Here the CDR3 reads CASSFTGSRDYGYTF. The CDR3 bases are TGTGCCAGCAGCTTCACAGGGTCGAGGGACTATGGCTACACCTTC. Variable domain in full (rest from reference TRBV5-6 and TRBJ1-2): DAGVTQSPTHLIKTRGQQVTLRCSPKSGHDTVSWYQQALGQGPQFIFQYYEEEERQRGNFPDRFSGHQFPNYSSELNVNALLLGDSALYLCASSFTGSRDYGYTFGSGTRLTVV.

The chain combines TRBV19 with TRBJ2-1, with D perhaps TRBD1 (5 bases). CDR1 and CDR2 from the germline V gene are LNHDA and SQIVND (reference sequence). Trimming cost V 4 bases and J 0 bases, with 19 bases left between them. The CDR3 has 18 residues. CDR3: CASSTPRQPTISYNEQFF. The CDR3 region has the DNA TGTGCCAGTAGTACCCCCCGACAGCCCACGATCTCCTACAATGAGCAGTTCTTC.

This chain connects TRBV4-3 to TRBJ2-2; TRBD2 matches at 14 bases. CDR3 length: 20 residues. The V and J ends lost 1 base and 6 bases, in that order; junction bases with no gene match: 13. CDR1 LGHNA and CDR2 YSLEER come from the germline V gene. The CDR3 loop is CASSQGPGLAGAGGAGELFF. In DNA, the CDR3 is TGCGCCAGCAGCCAAGGTCCGGGACTAGCGGGGGCCGGGGGCGCCGGGGAGCTGTTTTTT.

The chain has TRBV6-6 and TRBJ1-1; D gene unclear. Trimming took off 6 bases at V and 0 bases at J, with 8 bases between the two ends. The germline gives CDR1 MNHNY, CDR2 SVGAGI (reference sequence). CDR3 length equals 13 residues. The CDR3 coding sequence is TGTGCCAGCAGGCGAATCATGAACACTGAAGCTTTCTTT. Encoded protein: CASRRIMNTEAFF.

The chain is built from TRBV29-1 and TRBJ1-2, with 7 nucleotides matching TRBD1. Germline-derived CDR1 and CDR2 are SQVTM and ANQGSEA. CDR3 size: 12 residues. The CDR3 region is CSGRDRRYGYTF. For the CDR3, the DNA is TGCAGTGGGCGGGACAGACGCTATGGCTACACCTTC.

This chain links TRBV29-1 with TRBJ2-5, with TRBD1 identical over 10 bases. The CDR3 totals 12 residues. The junction had 4 bases not matched to a gene; V was cut back by 7 bases and J by 5 bases. In germline, CDR1 is SQVTM, CDR2 ANQGSEA. The CDR3 reads CSARQGAETQYF. The CDR3, as DNA: TGCAGCGCCAGACAGGGGGCGGAGACCCAGTACTTC.

This clone occurred a few times. The rearrangement links TRBV30 to TRBJ2-7; 9 nucleotides align to TRBD1. Germline V gene data show CDR1 as GTSNPN and CDR2 as SVGIG (reference sequence). J lost 7 bases, V lost 3 bases, and 4 bases had no gene match. CDR3 length: 12 residues. CDR3 sequence (DNA): TGTGCCTGGAGCGGGACAGGGAGGGAGCAGTACTTC. It codes for CAWSGTGREQYF.

The chain links TRBV6-2 or TRBV6-3 to TRBJ2-1; 10 bases match TRBD2. CDR3 length: 17 residues. Losses at the gene ends were 0 bases for V and 1 base for J; bases not matched to a gene: 3. The V gene's germline CDR1 is MNHEY and CDR2 SVGEGT. The CDR3 reads CASSYSGSGRSYNEQFF. The CDR3, as DNA: TGTGCCAGCAGTTACTCAGGTAGCGGGAGGTCCTACAATGAGCAGTTCTTC.

The rearrangement links TRBV10-1 to TRBJ2-3, with TRBD2 matching over 7 bases. This CDR3 spans 18 amino acids. Germline V gene lookup returns CDR1 WNHNN and CDR2 SYGVQD (reference sequence). V trimming: 2 bases; J trimming: 2 bases; junction bases outside the gene matches: 13. Written as DNA, the CDR3 is TGCGCCAGCAGTGAGCAGGAAGCGGGGAAAAGTTACACAGATACGCAGTATTTT. It encodes CASSEQEAGKSYTDTQYF.

The J gene is TRBJ2-7, the V gene TRBV10-3, with TRBD1 identical over 8 bases. V dropped 7 bases and J dropped 1; count of bases not matched to a gene: 6. Germline loops: CDR1 ENHRY, CDR2 SYGVKD. The CDR3 runs 14 residues. The CDR3 DNA is TGTGCCATCAAGACAGGGGCCCTGTCCTACGAGCAGTACTTC. Translating gives CAIKTGALSYEQYF.

This clone was observed a handful of times. This chain joins TRBV6-6 and TRBJ2-2, with a weak D call TRBD1 (5 bases). Germline CDR1 is MNHNY and CDR2 is SVGAGI (reference sequence). V lost 0 bases, J lost 9 bases, and 17 bases lay in between. CDR3 length equals 16 residues. The CDR3 loop is CASSYSETFQGRELFF. The CDR3 DNA sequence: TGTGCCAGCAGTTACTCGGAGACATTCCAGGGCCGGGAGCTGTTTTTT.

The chain has TRBV20-1 and TRBJ1-2; D unresolved. Germline assignment: CDR1 DFQATT and CDR2 SNEGSKA (reference sequence). The V and J ends lost 4 bases and 8 bases respectively, with 11 bases between them. The CDR3 length is 11 residues. The CDR3 sequence: CSATRSGGYTF. As DNA, the CDR3 is TGCAGTGCTACCCGATCGGGGGGCTACACCTTC.

This sequence joins TRBV5-1 and TRBJ1-2; tentative D call: TRBD1 (5 bases). In germline, CDR1 is SGHRS, CDR2 YFSETQ. V lost 0 bases and J lost 12, with 9 bases in between. CDR3 size: 11 residues. The CDR3 is CASSLGGDHTF. The CDR3, as DNA: TGCGCCAGCAGCTTGGGCGGGGACCACACCTTC.

The chain uses TRBV28 and TRBJ2-7; maybe TRBD2 (5 bases). This CDR3 has 13 residues. The ends were cut back, 8 bases at V and 2 bases at J, with 13 bases in the middle. Germline-derived CDR1 and CDR2 are MDHEN and SYDVKM. In nucleotides, the CDR3 is TGTGCCAGCGAGTCCGGGATTACCTACGAGCAGTACTTC. Translation: CASESGITYEQYF.

CDR3 DNA: TGTGCCACCAGCAGAGAGCTTCAGGGACAGTCGAACACTGAAGCTTTCTTT. Its protein is CATSRELQGQSNTEAFF. The chain uses TRBV15 and TRBJ1-1; 7 bases are shared with TRBD1. Per germline, CDR1 LNHNV and CDR2 YYDKDF (reference sequence). This CDR3 spans 17 amino acids. J lost 1 base, V lost 0 bases, and 8 bases had no gene match.

The genes are TRBV5-1 and TRBJ1-1; TRBD1 is a possible D gene (6 bases). Germline CDR1 SGHRS, CDR2 YFSETQ. The CDR3 extends over 19 amino acids. Trimming cost V 6 bases and J 4 bases, with 31 bases left between them. The CDR3 loop is CASTPTETGTSSPGTEAFF. The CDR3 DNA reads as TGCGCCAGCACCCCCACCGAGACAGGTACCTCAAGCCCCGGCACTGAAGCTTTCTTT.